This section outlines one T cell receptor (beta chain) sequence together with its context. This record comes from a study of shared clonotypes between healthy human individuals. This CDR3 is 15 amino acids long. With 3 bases clipped from V and 4 bases from J, the junction kept 5 bases outside the gene matches. Looked up from germline, CDR1 is SGHRS and CDR2 is YFSETQ. Repertoires were generated with immunoSEQ multiplex PCR, while TCRdb's copy carries only in-frame clones and drops some. The sample has some 680,000 clones, around 73% seen once. The origin of this receptor is a young woman in good health. This sequence joins TRBV5-1 and TRBJ1-4, with 8 positions matching TRBD1. What was sequenced was memory CD4+ T cells sorted from blood. As to subset: CD45RA-negative fraction. The CDR3 DNA reads as TGCGCCAGCAGCTCTCTTGGACAGGGTAATGAAAAACTGTTTTTT. It is translated as CASSSLGQGNEKLFF.